A single sample gave rise to the 16 T cell receptor beta chains below, sequenced in a study of beta chain features in type 1 diabetes. Of the isolated RNA, all was reverse transcribed, and so the sequenced material was expressed TCRB transcripts. Here immunoSEQ multiplex PCR was the method, and the copy in TCRdb shows in-frame clones only, minus some. The sample includes roughly 170,000 clones, about 13% of them seen just once. Sequenced input: central memory CD4+ T cells from blood. The receptors shown here come from a woman younger than 35 in good health.

This clone was counted only a few times. The rearrangement uses TRBV5-1 and TRBJ2-7; maybe TRBD1 (6 bases). The CDR3 is made up of 13 amino acids. The germline gives CDR1 SGHRS, CDR2 YFSETQ. V lost 4 bases and J lost 5, with 13 bases in between. CDR3 bases: TGCGCCAGCAGCAACCGGGACAAGGACGAGCAGTACTTC. Translation gives CASSNRDKDEQYF.

The chain joins TRBV18 to TRBJ2-1; D may be TRBD1 (6 bases). V lost 3 bases and J lost 9, with 18 bases in between. This CDR3 region has 15 residues. Germline-derived CDR1 and CDR2 are KGHSH and LQKENI. CDR3 residues: CASSPTDRSYSEQFF. As DNA, the CDR3 is TGTGCCAGCTCACCTACGGACAGATCATACTCTGAGCAGTTCTTC.

This clone was recorded a few times. V gene TRBV5-1 combines with J gene TRBJ1-5, with D tentatively TRBD1 (5 bases). The germline V and J ends were trimmed by 0 bases and 0 bases, with 7 bases remaining between them. CDR3 length equals 15 residues. Germline V gene sequence: CDR1 SGHRS, CDR2 YFSETQ. The DNA of the CDR3 is TGCGCCAGCAGCTTGGAGGGGTATAGCAATCAGCCCCAGCATTTT. Translation gives CASSLEGYSNQPQHF.

In this sample, this clone turned up a few times. The chain carries TRBV30 and TRBJ2-3, with 10 bases fitting TRBD1. This CDR3 has 15 amino acids. The V and J ends lost 2 bases and 7 bases, in that order; junction bases with no gene match: 9. In germline, CDR1 is GTSNPN, CDR2 SVGIG (reference sequence). The CDR3 DNA is TGTGCCTGGAGTAGGACTGGGACAGGGGCACATACGCAGTATTTT. Amino acid sequence: CAWSRTGTGAHTQYF.

This sequence joins TRBV7-3 and TRBJ2-7; no reliable D call. The V gene lost 2 bases and the J gene lost 1 base, with 9 bases spanning the gap. CDR3 length: 14 amino acids. Germline V gene lookup returns CDR1 SGHTA and CDR2 FQGTGA. The CDR3 spells CASSLSTVSYEQYF. CDR3 sequence (DNA): TGTGCCAGCAGCTTATCAACAGTTTCCTACGAGCAGTACTTC.

This clone was found a few times. CDR3 nucleotides: TGTGCCAGCAGGGGGACTTCCCGCTCAGATACGCAGTATTTT. Amino acid sequence: CASRGTSRSDTQYF. This sequence joins TRBV28 and TRBJ2-3, with D perhaps matching TRBD2 (6 bases). Germline values: CDR1 MDHEN, CDR2 SYDVKM. The V end was cut by 6 bases, the J end by 4 bases, with 14 bases between. The CDR3 contains 14 residues.

The rearrangement joins TRBV30 to TRBJ1-5, with 7 bases aligning to TRBD1. The V segment lost 7 bases and the J segment 5 bases; nucleotides outside the gene matches: 8. Germline V gene sequence: CDR1 GTSNPN, CDR2 SVGIG (reference sequence). The CDR3 is 13 residues long. CDR3 protein: CASSHRGDQPQHF. The CDR3 DNA reads as TGTGCCTCCTCCCACAGGGGAGATCAGCCCCAGCATTTT.

The rearrangement joins TRBV5-1 to TRBJ1-4; a possible D gene is TRBD1 (5 bases). This CDR3 region has 18 residues. Germline V gives CDR1 SGHRS, CDR2 YFSETQ. V gave up 2 bases and J gave up 0 bases, with 17 bases separating them. CDR3 sequence reads: CASSLLPTASPTNEKLFF. CDR3 sequence (DNA): TGCGCCAGCAGCTTACTACCGACAGCCTCTCCAACTAATGAAAAACTGTTTTTT.

The chain carries TRBV5-1 and TRBJ2-6; D unclear. Germline V gene sequence: CDR1 SGHRS, CDR2 YFSETQ. This CDR3 has 17 amino acids. The V end was cut by 4 bases, the J end by 0 bases, with 14 bases between. CDR3 DNA: TGCGCCAGCAGCCCCCGAGGCCCCAGCTCTGGGGCCAACGTCCTGACTTTC. Its protein is CASSPRGPSSGANVLTF.

The V and J genes are TRBV5-1 and TRBJ2-5; 7 positions agree with TRBD1. The CDR3 consists of 14 residues. The germline gives CDR1 SGHRS, CDR2 YFSETQ. With 3 bases clipped from V and 2 bases from J, the junction kept 4 bases outside the gene matches. In DNA, the CDR3 is TGCGCCAGCAGCTCACAGGGGACGCAAGAGACCCAGTACTTC. It codes for CASSSQGTQETQYF.

This chain connects TRBV18 to TRBJ2-1; D perhaps matches TRBD1 (6 bases). There are 13 residues in the CDR3. Trimming took off 3 bases at V and 9 bases at J, with 12 bases between the two ends. Germline values: CDR1 KGHSH, CDR2 LQKENI. The CDR3 DNA follows: TGTGCCAGCTCACCGCGACAGGAAGGTGAGCAGTTCTTC. This translates into CASSPRQEGEQFF. Full variable domain (missing parts from reference TRBV18 and TRBJ2-1): NAGVMQNPRHLVRRRGQEARLRCSPMKGHSHVYWYRQLPEEGLKFMVYLQKENIIDESGMPKERFSAEFPKEGPSILRIQQVVRGDSAAYFCASSPRQEGEQFFGPGTRLTVL.

The V and J genes are TRBV7-6 and TRBJ1-1, with D possibly being TRBD1 (5 bases). The germline V gene encodes CDR1 SGHVS and CDR2 FNYEAQ. This CDR3 has 14 residues. V lost 1 base and J lost 2, with 8 bases in between. In DNA form, the CDR3 reads TGTGCCAGCAGCTTAGGGCAGGGAAACACTGAAGCTTTCTTT. This encodes CASSLGQGNTEAFF.

This clone was found a few times. The gene calls are TRBV7-6 and TRBJ2-1; TRBD2 might be the D (5 bases). From germline, CDR1 is SGHVS and CDR2 FNYEAQ. The CDR3 is 14 residues long. Trimming took off 6 bases at V and 7 bases at J, with 16 bases between the two ends. The CDR3 reads CASSYIEGSNEQFF. CDR3 nucleotides: TGTGCCAGCAGTTATATTGAGGGCTCGAATGAGCAGTTCTTC.

This clone occurred a few times. Other DNA sequences in the same sample also yield this CDR3. The chain carries TRBV5-1 and TRBJ1-5; 7 nucleotides align to TRBD1. The CDR3 runs to 14 residues. Looked up from germline, CDR1 is SGHRS and CDR2 is YFSETQ. V shed 0 bases, J shed 5 bases, and the junction held 2 bases outside the gene matches. Here the CDR3 reads CASSLDRGDQPQHF. For the CDR3, the DNA is TGCGCCAGCAGCTTGGACAGGGGAGATCAGCCCCAGCATTTT.

The V call is TRBV7-9, the J call TRBJ1-5; D not resolved. V lost 5 bases, J lost 9 bases, and 11 bases lay in between. This CDR3 has 12 residues. In germline, CDR1 is SEHNR, CDR2 FQNEAQ (reference sequence). In DNA form, the CDR3 reads TGTGCCAGCAGCCCGACGGAGGGGCCCCAGCATTTT. Its translation: CASSPTEGPQHF.

V gene TRBV7-9 combines with J gene TRBJ2-3, with D unresolved. CDR1 and CDR2 from the germline V gene are SEHNR and FQNEAQ (reference sequence). The V gene lost 4 bases and the J gene lost 2 bases, with 16 bases spanning the gap. The CDR3 is made up of 16 amino acids. The CDR3 nucleotides are TGTGCCAGCAGCTCCCGAGGTGTAGGAAACACAGATACGCAGTATTTT. Its protein is CASSSRGVGNTDTQYF.